These T cell receptor beta chains were read from a single sample in a study of radiotherapy plus CTLA-4 blockade in lung cancer. Sequencing used immunoSEQ multiplex PCR; TCRdb keeps in-frame clones, though not all of them. The table records tens of thousands of clones, 60% to 85% of them present only once. The sample in question was peripheral blood, obtained from a patient treated with radiotherapy plus ipilimumab. These receptors were obtained from a human donor with non-small cell lung cancer who had a partial response to radiotherapy plus ipilimumab. Some clones in this sample may be carry-over from other donors' samples. Each CDR3 is given with its conserved first and last residue. The order of the fields is D gene, J gene, V gene, clone size, CDR3 protein, CDR3 DNA. D genes are given only for firm matches. Only some rows state a clone size, as once, few, many or a class for expanded clones.

D gene: -; J gene: TRBJ2-5; V gene: TRBV4-2; clone size: -; CDR3 protein: CASSQGSLGRGTQETQYF; CDR3 DNA: TGTGCCAGCAGCCAAGGCTCCCTGGGGAGGGGGACTCAAGAGACCCAGTACTTC
D gene: -; J gene: TRBJ2-5; V gene: TRBV5-1; clone size: -; CDR3 protein: CASSLGTEETQYF; CDR3 DNA: TGCGCCAGCAGCTTGGGGACAGAAGAGACCCAGTACTTC
D gene: TRBD1; J gene: TRBJ1-5; V gene: TRBV4-1; clone size: -; CDR3 protein: CASSQTDRGNQPQHF; CDR3 DNA: TGCGCCAGCAGCCAGACGGACAGGGGAAATCAGCCCCAGCATTTT
D gene: TRBD1; J gene: TRBJ1-6; V gene: TRBV5-1; clone size: -; CDR3 protein: CASSTDGQGNSPLHF; CDR3 DNA: TGCGCCAGCAGCACCGACGGACAGGGGAATTCACCCCTCCACTTT
D gene: -; J gene: TRBJ2-3; V gene: TRBV14; clone size: many; CDR3 protein: CASRDRDFYTQYF; CDR3 DNA: TGTGCCAGCAGGGACCGGGACTTTTATACGCAGTATTTT
D gene: -; J gene: TRBJ2-1; V gene: TRBV6-1; clone size: -; CDR3 protein: CASSDPGGVLDNEQFF; CDR3 DNA: TGTGCCAGCAGTGATCCGGGCGGGGTCCTAGACAATGAGCAGTTCTTC
D gene: -; J gene: TRBJ2-1; V gene: TRBV27; clone size: -; CDR3 protein: CASSLKGELANRNEQFF; CDR3 DNA: TGTGCCAGCAGTTTAAAGGGAGAACTAGCTAATCGAAATGAGCAGTTCTTC
D gene: -; J gene: TRBJ1-2; V gene: TRBV28; clone size: -; CDR3 protein: CASSIRGRGGLDGYTF; CDR3 DNA: TGTGCCAGCAGTATCAGGGGCCGCGGGGGCCTTGATGGCTACACCTTC
D gene: TRBD2; J gene: TRBJ2-1; V gene: TRBV28; clone size: -; CDR3 protein: CASSPLLAGGRNEQFF; CDR3 DNA: TGTGCCAGCAGTCCCCTACTAGCGGGGGGTCGGAATGAGCAGTTCTTC
D gene: TRBD1; J gene: TRBJ2-3; V gene: TRBV5-6; clone size: -; CDR3 protein: CASSFTGTGADTQYF; CDR3 DNA: TGTGCCAGCAGCTTCACCGGGACAGGGGCAGATACGCAGTATTTT
D gene: -; J gene: TRBJ2-3; V gene: TRBV5-6; clone size: -; CDR3 protein: CASSSLRIATDTQYF; CDR3 DNA: TGTGCCAGCAGCTCCCTTAGGATAGCGACAGATACGCAGTATTTT
D gene: -; J gene: TRBJ1-1; V gene: TRBV19; clone size: -; CDR3 protein: CASNHVPGSFGAFF; CDR3 DNA: TGTGCCAGCAATCATGTCCCAGGGTCGTTTGGGGCTTTCTTT
D gene: TRBD1; J gene: TRBJ2-3; V gene: TRBV11-1; clone size: -; CDR3 protein: CASSYDRGYTDTQYF; CDR3 DNA: TGTGCCAGCAGCTACGACAGGGGATACACAGATACGCAGTATTTT
D gene: TRBD1; J gene: TRBJ2-3; V gene: TRBV5-1; clone size: -; CDR3 protein: CASSLGDRPQYF; CDR3 DNA: TGCGCCAGCAGCTTAGGGGACAGGCCGCAGTATTTT
D gene: -; J gene: TRBJ1-2; V gene: TRBV19; clone size: -; CDR3 protein: CASTLVGFLNYGYTF; CDR3 DNA: TGTGCCAGTACCCTGGTGGGCTTCCTCAACTATGGCTACACCTTC
D gene: -; J gene: TRBJ1-4; V gene: TRBV7-9; clone size: -; CDR3 protein: CASSLKPIGGNEKLFF; CDR3 DNA: TGTGCCAGCAGCCTCAAACCCATCGGGGGTAATGAAAAACTGTTTTTT
D gene: TRBD1; J gene: TRBJ1-1; V gene: TRBV9; clone size: -; CDR3 protein: CASSLDRGSTEAFF; CDR3 DNA: TGTGCCAGCAGCCTCGACAGGGGGAGTACTGAAGCTTTCTTT
D gene: -; J gene: TRBJ2-7; V gene: TRBV6-5; clone size: -; CDR3 protein: CASLPTETYEQYF; CDR3 DNA: TGTGCCAGCCTACCGACAGAGACCTACGAGCAGTACTTC
D gene: -; J gene: TRBJ1-1; V gene: TRBV7-6; clone size: -; CDR3 protein: CASSKGGWGTEAFF; CDR3 DNA: TGTGCCAGCAGCAAGGGCGGGTGGGGCACTGAAGCTTTCTTT
D gene: TRBD1; J gene: TRBJ2-7; V gene: TRBV13; clone size: few; CDR3 protein: CASSSDRGQSEQYF; CDR3 DNA: TGTGCCAGCAGCTCGGACAGGGGGCAGTCCGAGCAGTACTTC
D gene: -; J gene: TRBJ2-2; V gene: TRBV4-2; clone size: -; CDR3 protein: CASSQHGQLTGELFF; CDR3 DNA: TGTGCCAGCAGCCAACATGGTCAGTTAACCGGGGAGCTGTTCTTT
D gene: -; J gene: TRBJ1-4; V gene: TRBV5-1; clone size: -; CDR3 protein: CASSSRGDNEKLFF; CDR3 DNA: TGCGCCAGCAGCTCCCGGGGGGATAATGAAAAACTGTTTTTT
D gene: -; J gene: TRBJ2-2; V gene: TRBV5-1; clone size: -; CDR3 protein: CASSPMPSTGELFF; CDR3 DNA: TGCGCCAGCAGCCCCATGCCTAGCACCGGGGAGCTGTTTTTT
D gene: -; J gene: TRBJ2-3; V gene: TRBV6-5; clone size: -; CDR3 protein: CASSENSDTQYF; CDR3 DNA: TGTGCCAGCAGTGAGAATTCAGATACGCAGTATTTT
D gene: -; J gene: TRBJ1-4; V gene: TRBV5-4; clone size: -; CDR3 protein: CASSPGGGTGEKLFF; CDR3 DNA: TGTGCCAGCAGCCCAGGCGGGGGGACGGGTGAAAAACTGTTTTTT
D gene: -; J gene: TRBJ2-7; V gene: TRBV28; clone size: -; CDR3 protein: CASSLGLPLRYEQYF; CDR3 DNA: TGTGCCAGCAGTTTAGGGCTACCTCTTCGGTACGAGCAGTACTTC
D gene: -; J gene: TRBJ2-7; V gene: TRBV2; clone size: once; CDR3 protein: CASRVGINYEQYF; CDR3 DNA: TGTGCCAGCAGGGTCGGGATTAACTACGAGCAGTACTTC
D gene: -; J gene: TRBJ2-2; V gene: TRBV11-2; clone size: few; CDR3 protein: CASSFSIFGGRVYTGELFF; CDR3 DNA: TGTGCCAGCAGCTTTTCTATTTTCGGGGGGCGCGTGTACACCGGGGAGCTGTTTTTT
D gene: TRBD2; J gene: TRBJ2-5; V gene: TRBV6-6; clone size: -; CDR3 protein: CASSPSGQETQYF; CDR3 DNA: TGTGCCAGCAGCCCTAGCGGTCAAGAGACCCAGTACTTC
D gene: -; J gene: TRBJ2-5; V gene: TRBV7-2; clone size: -; CDR3 protein: CASSLNSRYQETQYF; CDR3 DNA: TGTGCCAGCAGCTTAAACTCACGGTACCAAGAGACCCAGTACTTC
D gene: TRBD1; J gene: TRBJ2-7; V gene: TRBV28; clone size: -; CDR3 protein: CASRNTGGSFYEQYF; CDR3 DNA: TGTGCCAGCAGGAATACAGGGGGCTCTTTCTACGAGCAGTACTTC
D gene: -; J gene: TRBJ2-5; V gene: TRBV11-2; clone size: -; CDR3 protein: CASSLERSPWTQYF; CDR3 DNA: TGTGCCAGCAGCTTAGAGCGCTCCCCCTGGACCCAGTACTTC
D gene: -; J gene: TRBJ2-4; V gene: TRBV19; clone size: -; CDR3 protein: CASSNPGLAKNIQYF; CDR3 DNA: TGTGCCAGTAGCAACCCGGGACTAGCCAAAAACATTCAGTACTTC
D gene: -; J gene: TRBJ1-5; V gene: TRBV2; clone size: -; CDR3 protein: CASSGGGRSYSNQPQHF; CDR3 DNA: TGTGCCAGCAGTGGGGGGGGCAGATCATATAGCAATCAGCCCCAGCATTTT
D gene: TRBD1; J gene: TRBJ1-6; V gene: TRBV6-1; clone size: -; CDR3 protein: CASSEARGRVSPLHF; CDR3 DNA: TGTGCCAGCAGTGAAGCGAGGGGGCGGGTCTCACCCCTCCACTTT
D gene: TRBD1; J gene: TRBJ2-3; V gene: TRBV5-8; clone size: -; CDR3 protein: CALRDRGINTQYF; CDR3 DNA: TGTGCCCTTAGGGACAGGGGGATCAATACGCAGTATTTT
D gene: TRBD2; J gene: TRBJ2-5; V gene: TRBV18; clone size: -; CDR3 protein: CASSPPLAGQETQYF; CDR3 DNA: TGTGCCAGCTCACCGCCCCTAGCGGGGCAAGAGACCCAGTACTTC
D gene: TRBD1; J gene: TRBJ1-1; V gene: TRBV7-9; clone size: -; CDR3 protein: CASSLASGTEKAFF; CDR3 DNA: TGTGCCAGCAGCTTAGCCTCCGGGACAGAGAAAGCTTTCTTT
D gene: -; J gene: TRBJ2-3; V gene: TRBV4-3; clone size: once; CDR3 protein: CASSQDRSADTQYF; CDR3 DNA: TGCGCCAGCAGCCAAGACAGGTCGGCAGATACGCAGTATTTT
D gene: TRBD2; J gene: TRBJ2-7; V gene: TRBV10-3; clone size: -; CDR3 protein: CAISVGGGITYEQYF; CDR3 DNA: TGTGCCATCAGTGTTGGCGGGGGGATAACCTACGAGCAGTACTTC
D gene: -; J gene: TRBJ1-1; V gene: TRBV7-2; clone size: -; CDR3 protein: CASSPVPQATNTEAFF; CDR3 DNA: TGTGCCAGCAGCCCCGTACCCCAGGCCACAAACACTGAAGCTTTCTTT
D gene: TRBD2; J gene: TRBJ2-3; V gene: TRBV11-2; clone size: -; CDR3 protein: CASSTSGAHTDTQYF; CDR3 DNA: TGTGCCAGCAGCACCAGCGGGGCCCACACAGATACGCAGTATTTT